This T cell receptor beta chain was found in a study of a mutant IDH1 vaccine in newly diagnosed glioma (dated by TCRdb to about 2021). About the full investigation: Across visits V03 through V10, patients got a total of eight vaccinations, given in weeks 1, 3, 5, 7, 11, 15, 19 and 23. Vaccination was initiated 4-6 weeks after radiotherapy alone, or concurrently with temozolomide cycles in the chemotherapy-containing groups. The 30 to 40 treated patients were approximately 62% male and roughly 38% female, with a mean age of roughly 42 years. Before enrollment, most patients had been given radiochemotherapy with temozolomide as standard therapy, while the rest had received either radiotherapy alone or temozolomide alone. Peripheral blood samples were drawn at six visits, namely V03 (baseline), V05, V07, V10, V12 and V13. Longitudinal TCRB deep sequencing was performed for 20 to 25 treated patients wherever samples were available for exploratory analyses.

Broader findings and caveats from the paper: It was noted by the authors that analyses of patient blood samples could not be reproduced owing to sample limitations. Pseudoprogression appeared unrelated to alterations in the top peripheral T cell clonotypes detected by TCRB sequencing. Across multiple MHC alleles, vaccine-induced immune responses were seen in around 93% of patients. PBMC samples for TCRB deep sequencing were selected based on availability.

What this sample's time point label stands for: week 11, during vaccination. A 20-mer mutant IDH1 peptide at 300 micrograms in Montanide made up each vaccine dose, which was injected subcutaneously together with topical imiquimod. Donors had newly diagnosed WHO grade 3 or 4 IDH1-mutant astrocytomas with loss of nuclear ATRX. The samples were drawn from NOA16, a multicentre, single-arm, open-label phase I trial in Germany that tested a mutant IDH1 peptide vaccine in humans for the first time. Genomic DNA for TCRB sequencing was extracted from EDTA blood using the DNeasy Blood and Tissue Kit. Receptor amplification or capture employed the immunoSEQ multiplex PCR assay. Rearranged TCR beta chain sequences were amplified using the hsTCRB Kit according to the manufacturer's protocol. An Illumina MiSeq was used to sequence the TCRB libraries. The study's processing was this. Demultiplexing, trimming and gene mapping were performed with the kit vendor's proprietary platform. In its TCRdb copy, this immuneACCESS table keeps in-frame sequences only and misses some clones. Where compared with another copy, unresolved V genes explain less than half of these, and the others have no known cause. The V and J calls and clone size come from that table; D and trimming were worked out from the DNA. Present in this sample are about 36,000 clones, about 80% of which were seen just once. The ten largest clones capture approximately 16% of the sample.

Germline trimming: 5 bases from V, 5 bases from J; junction bases outside gene matches: 12. According to the germline V gene (reference sequence), CDR1 reads MNHEY and CDR2 reads SMNVEV. The CDR3, from cysteine to phenylalanine, totals 16 residues. Just CDR3 DNA is preserved here, 48 bases in frame from base 1. This clone was seen a single time. What antigen it recognizes has not been identified. No base quality information exists; no much larger clone differs at one position. The sample here was peripheral blood mononuclear cells (PBMCs), taken from a glioma patient whose treatment included an IDH1 peptide vaccine. Recombination connected TRBV27 to TRBJ2-1; 7 central bases correspond to TRBD2. The clonotype originates from a woman aged 25 to 39 with glioma. Some clones in this sample may be carry-over from other donors' samples. The encoded CDR3 is CASSPSSGEVDNEQFF. The nucleotide sequence reads TGTGCCAGCAGTCCGTCAAGCGGGGAGGTAGACAATGAGCAGTTCTTC.